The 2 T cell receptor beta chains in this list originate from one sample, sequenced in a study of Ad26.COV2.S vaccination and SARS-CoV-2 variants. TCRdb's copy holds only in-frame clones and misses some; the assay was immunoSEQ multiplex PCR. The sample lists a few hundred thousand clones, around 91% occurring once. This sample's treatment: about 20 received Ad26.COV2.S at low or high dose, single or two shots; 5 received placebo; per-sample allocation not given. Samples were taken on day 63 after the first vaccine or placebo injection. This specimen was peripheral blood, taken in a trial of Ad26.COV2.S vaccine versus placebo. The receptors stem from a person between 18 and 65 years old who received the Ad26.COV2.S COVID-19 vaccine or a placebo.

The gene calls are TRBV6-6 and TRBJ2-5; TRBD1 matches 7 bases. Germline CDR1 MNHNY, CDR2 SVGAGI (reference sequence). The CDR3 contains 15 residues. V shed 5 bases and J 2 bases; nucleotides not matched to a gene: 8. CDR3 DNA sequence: TGTGCCAGCAGTGACCGGGACAGCCTACAAGAGACCCAGTACTTC. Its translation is CASSDRDSLQETQYF.

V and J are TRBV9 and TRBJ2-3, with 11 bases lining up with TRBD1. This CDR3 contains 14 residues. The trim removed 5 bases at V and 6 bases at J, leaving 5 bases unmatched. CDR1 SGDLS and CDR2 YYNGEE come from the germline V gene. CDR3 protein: CASRGTGGTDTQYF. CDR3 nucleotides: TGTGCCAGCAGGGGGACAGGGGGAACGGATACGCAGTATTTT.